This T cell receptor (beta chain) appears in the sequencing data of a study of cytomegalovirus exposure and HLA in healthy donors. The length of the CDR3 is 13 residues. Deletions cut 1 base from V and 2 bases from J, with 6 bases between. Germline-derived CDR1 and CDR2 are SGHNT and YYREEE (reference sequence). This clone was observed a single time. Its antigen remains unknown. Findings of the study overall: HLA-A and HLA-B allele assignments for most subjects were reportedly predicted accurately using TCR beta sequences. Associated with cytomegalovirus, according to the listing, were around 160 TCR beta chains. When analyzed later, the rates of TCR association showed variation by HLA locus, with DRB1 the most and HLA-C the fewest.

In the PCR, 60 Vbeta and 13 Jbeta primers were used. Per the authors' pipeline: Roughly 10 million shared chains were among around 80 million unique TCR beta chains counted in a later analysis. Repertoires were generated with immunoSEQ multiplex PCR, while TCRdb's copy carries only in-frame clones and drops some. V and J calls and clone size come straight from that table; D and trimming were deduced from the DNA. The sample has 35,000 to 45,000 clones; about 73% are singletons. Source material: PBMCs. This TCR derives from a woman younger than 45 in good health and CMV-seronegative. The rearrangement uses TRBV5-4 and TRBJ1-2; D perhaps matches TRBD1 (5 bases). DNA for the CDR3: TGTGCCAGCAGCTTGAACAGGAACTATGGCTACACCTTC. As protein: CASSLNRNYGYTF.